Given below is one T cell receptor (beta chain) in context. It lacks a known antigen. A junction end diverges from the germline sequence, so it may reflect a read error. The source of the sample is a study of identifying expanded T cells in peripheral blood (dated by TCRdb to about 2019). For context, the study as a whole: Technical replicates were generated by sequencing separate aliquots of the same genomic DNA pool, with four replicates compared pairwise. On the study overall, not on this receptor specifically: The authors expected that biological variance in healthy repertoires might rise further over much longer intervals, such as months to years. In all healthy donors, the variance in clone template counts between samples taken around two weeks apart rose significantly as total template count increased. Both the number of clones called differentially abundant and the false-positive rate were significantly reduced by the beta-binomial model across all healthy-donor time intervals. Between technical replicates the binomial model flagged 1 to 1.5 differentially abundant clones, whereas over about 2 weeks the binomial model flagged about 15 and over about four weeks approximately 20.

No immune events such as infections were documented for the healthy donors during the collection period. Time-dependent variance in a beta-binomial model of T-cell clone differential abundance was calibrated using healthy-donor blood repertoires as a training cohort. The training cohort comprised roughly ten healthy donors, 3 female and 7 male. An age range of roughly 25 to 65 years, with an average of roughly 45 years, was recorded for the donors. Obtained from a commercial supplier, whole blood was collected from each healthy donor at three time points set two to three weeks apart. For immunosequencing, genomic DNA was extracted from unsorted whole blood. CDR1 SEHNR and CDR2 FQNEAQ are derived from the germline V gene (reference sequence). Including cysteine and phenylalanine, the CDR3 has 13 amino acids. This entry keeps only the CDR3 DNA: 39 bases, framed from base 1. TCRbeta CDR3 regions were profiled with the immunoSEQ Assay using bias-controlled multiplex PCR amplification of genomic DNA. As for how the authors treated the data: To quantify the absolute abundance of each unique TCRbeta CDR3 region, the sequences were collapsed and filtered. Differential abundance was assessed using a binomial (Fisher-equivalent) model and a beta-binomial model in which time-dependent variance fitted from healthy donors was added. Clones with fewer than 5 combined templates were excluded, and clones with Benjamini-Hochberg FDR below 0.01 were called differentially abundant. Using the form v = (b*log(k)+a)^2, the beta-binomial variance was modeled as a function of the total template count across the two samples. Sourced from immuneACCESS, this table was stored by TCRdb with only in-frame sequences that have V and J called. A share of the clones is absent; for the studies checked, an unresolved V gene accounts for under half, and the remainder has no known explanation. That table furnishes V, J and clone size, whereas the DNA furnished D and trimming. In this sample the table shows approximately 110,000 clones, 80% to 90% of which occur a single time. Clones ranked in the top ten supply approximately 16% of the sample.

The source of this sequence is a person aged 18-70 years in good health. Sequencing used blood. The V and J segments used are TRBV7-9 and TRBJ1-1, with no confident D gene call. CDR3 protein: CASSLSGLTGAFF. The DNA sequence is TGTGCCAGCAGCTTGTCTGGGCTCACTGGAGCTTTCTTT. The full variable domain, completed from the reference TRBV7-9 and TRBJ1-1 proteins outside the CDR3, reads DTGVSQNPRHKITKRGQNVTFRCDPISEHNRLYWYRQTLGQGPEFLTYFQNEAQLEKSRLLSDRFSAERPKGSFSTLEIQRTEQGDSAMYLCASSLSGLTGAFFGQGTRLTVV.